The present T cell receptor (beta chain) was sequenced within a study of T cells in Graves' hyperthyroidism and ophthalmopathy. Study results and limitations: Blood also held most thyroid clonotypes expanded beyond 0.001.

The V gene's germline CDR1 is SGDLS and CDR2 YYNGEE. V was clipped by 4 bases and J by 0 bases, with 11 bases between them. The CDR3 spans 15 residues. RNA transcripts yielded amplified TCR beta CDR3 regions. A first-round RT-PCR of the TCR CDR3 used the HTBI primer set. TCRdb independently ran MiXCR on the multiplex PCR reads; one entry per CDR3 protein. The repertoire holds about 540,000 distinct CDR3 sequences, with roughly 50% as singletons. This clonotype was detected many times. Antigen unknown. Sequenced input: peripheral blood or thyroid tissue (not recorded which). This TCR derives from a young woman with Graves' hyperthyroidism. The chain recombines TRBV9 with TRBJ1-3; D is unresolved. CDR3 in DNA: TGTGCCAGCAGCATACACGGGAGCTCTGGAAACACCATATATTTT. It is translated as CASSIHGSSGNTIYF.